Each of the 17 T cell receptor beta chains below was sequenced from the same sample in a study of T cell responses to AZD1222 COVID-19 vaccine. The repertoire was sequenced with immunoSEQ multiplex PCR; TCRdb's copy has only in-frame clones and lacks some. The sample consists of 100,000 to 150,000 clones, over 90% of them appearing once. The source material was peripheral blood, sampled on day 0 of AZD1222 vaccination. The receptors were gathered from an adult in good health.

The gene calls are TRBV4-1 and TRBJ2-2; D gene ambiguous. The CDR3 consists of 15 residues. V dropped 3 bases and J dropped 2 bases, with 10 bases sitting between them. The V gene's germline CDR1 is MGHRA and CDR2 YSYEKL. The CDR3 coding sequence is TGCGCCAGCAGCCAGGTGGGATTTAACACCGGGGAGCTGTTTTTT. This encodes CASSQVGFNTGELFF.

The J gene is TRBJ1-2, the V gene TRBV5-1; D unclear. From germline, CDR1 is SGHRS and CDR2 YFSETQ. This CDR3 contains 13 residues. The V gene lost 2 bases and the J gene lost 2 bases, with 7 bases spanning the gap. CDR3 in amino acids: CASSFDGNYGYTF. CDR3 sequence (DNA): TGCGCCAGCAGCTTTGACGGCAACTATGGCTACACCTTC.

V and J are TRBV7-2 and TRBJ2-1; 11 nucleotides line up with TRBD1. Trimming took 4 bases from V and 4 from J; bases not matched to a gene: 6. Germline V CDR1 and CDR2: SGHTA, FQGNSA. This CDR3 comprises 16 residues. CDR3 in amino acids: CASSWVGTGGYNEQFF. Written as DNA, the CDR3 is TGTGCCAGCAGCTGGGTGGGGACAGGGGGATACAATGAGCAGTTCTTC.

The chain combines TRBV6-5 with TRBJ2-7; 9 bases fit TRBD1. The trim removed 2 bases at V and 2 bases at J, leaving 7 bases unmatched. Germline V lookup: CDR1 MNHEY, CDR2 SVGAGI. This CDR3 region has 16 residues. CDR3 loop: CASSYRYRGLTYEQYF. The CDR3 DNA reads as TGTGCCAGCAGTTACCGGTACAGGGGGCTGACCTACGAGCAGTACTTC.

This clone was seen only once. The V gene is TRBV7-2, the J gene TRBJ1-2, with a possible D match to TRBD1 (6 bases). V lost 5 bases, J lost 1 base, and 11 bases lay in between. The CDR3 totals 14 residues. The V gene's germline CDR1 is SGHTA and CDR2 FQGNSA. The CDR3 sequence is CASSQRQVNYGYTF. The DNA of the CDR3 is TGTGCCAGCAGCCAAAGACAGGTTAACTATGGCTACACCTTC.

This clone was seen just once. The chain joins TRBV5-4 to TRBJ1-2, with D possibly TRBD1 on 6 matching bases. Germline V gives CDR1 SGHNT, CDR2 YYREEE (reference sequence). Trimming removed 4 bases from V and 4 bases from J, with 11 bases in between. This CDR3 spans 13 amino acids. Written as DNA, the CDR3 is TGTGCCAGCAGCATGGACAGCATCTATGGCTACACCTTC. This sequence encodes CASSMDSIYGYTF.

CDR3 bases: TGTGCCAGCACCCTAAGCGCAGGGAGCAGGGTTAATTCACCCCTCCACTTT. Amino acids: CASTLSAGSRVNSPLHF. The chain combines TRBV7-2 with TRBJ1-6, with a weak D call TRBD1 (5 bases). Germline CDR1 and CDR2: SGHTA and FQGNSA. The CDR3 extends over 17 amino acids. V lost 7 bases and J 6 bases, leaving 22 bases between the germline ends.

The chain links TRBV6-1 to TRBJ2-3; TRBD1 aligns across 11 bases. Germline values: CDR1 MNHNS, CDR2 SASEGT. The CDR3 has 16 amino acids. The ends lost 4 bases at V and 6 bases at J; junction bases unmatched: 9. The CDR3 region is CASSGTGQGAGDTQYF. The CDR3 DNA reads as TGTGCCAGCAGTGGTACAGGACAGGGGGCAGGGGATACGCAGTATTTT.

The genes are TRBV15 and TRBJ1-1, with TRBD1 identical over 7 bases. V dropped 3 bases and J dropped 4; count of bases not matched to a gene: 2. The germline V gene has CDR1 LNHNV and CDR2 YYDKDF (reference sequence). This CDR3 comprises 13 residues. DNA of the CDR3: TGTGCCACCAGCAGCAGGGGGTCCACTGAAGCTTTCTTT. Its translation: CATSSRGSTEAFF.

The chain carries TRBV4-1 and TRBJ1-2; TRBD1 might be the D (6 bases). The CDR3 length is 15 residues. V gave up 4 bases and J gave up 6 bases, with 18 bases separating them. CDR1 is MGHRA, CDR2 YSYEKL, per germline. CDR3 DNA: TGCGCCAGCAGCCCCAACGGGACACCTATGGATGGCTACACCTTC. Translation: CASSPNGTPMDGYTF.

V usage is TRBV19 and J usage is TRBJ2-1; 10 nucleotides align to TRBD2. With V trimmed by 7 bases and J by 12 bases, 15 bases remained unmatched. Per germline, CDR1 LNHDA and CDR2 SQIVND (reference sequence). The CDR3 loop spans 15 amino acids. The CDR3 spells CASNTDWGAGGGQFF. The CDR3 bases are TGTGCCAGTAACACCGATTGGGGAGCGGGAGGGGGGCAGTTCTTC.

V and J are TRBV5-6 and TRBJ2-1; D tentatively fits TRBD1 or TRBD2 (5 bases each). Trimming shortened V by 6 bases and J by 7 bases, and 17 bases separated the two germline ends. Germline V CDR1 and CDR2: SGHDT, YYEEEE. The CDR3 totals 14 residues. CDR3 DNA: TGTGCCAGCAACCCGGTAAGGGGAGTGAATGAGCAGTTCTTC. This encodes CASNPVRGVNEQFF.

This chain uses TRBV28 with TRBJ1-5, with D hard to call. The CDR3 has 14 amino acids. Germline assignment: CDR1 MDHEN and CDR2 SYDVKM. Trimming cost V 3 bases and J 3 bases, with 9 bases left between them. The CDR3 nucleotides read TGTGCCAGCAGTTTGGGAGGGTTCAATCAGCCCCAGCATTTT. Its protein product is CASSLGGFNQPQHF.

Written as DNA, the CDR3 is TGTGCCAGTACTCGACTAGCGGGGTTACAAGAGACCCAGTACTTC. It is translated as CASTRLAGLQETQYF. This chain uses TRBV19 with TRBJ2-5, with 11 bases that match TRBD2. This CDR3 region has 15 residues. V lost 7 bases, J lost 2 bases, and 6 bases stayed unmatched. The germline gives CDR1 LNHDA, CDR2 SQIVND (reference sequence).

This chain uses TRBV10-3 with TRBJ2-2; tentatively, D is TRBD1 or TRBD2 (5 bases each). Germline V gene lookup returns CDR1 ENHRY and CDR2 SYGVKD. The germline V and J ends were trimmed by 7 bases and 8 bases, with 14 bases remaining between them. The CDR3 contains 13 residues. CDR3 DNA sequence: TGTGCCATCAAGACGGGGCGGTTTGGGGAGCTGTTTTTT. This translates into CAIKTGRFGELFF.

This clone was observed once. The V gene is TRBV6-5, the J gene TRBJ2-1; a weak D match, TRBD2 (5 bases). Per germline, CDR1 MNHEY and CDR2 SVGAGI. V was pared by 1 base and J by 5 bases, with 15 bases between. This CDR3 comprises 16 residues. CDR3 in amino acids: CASSYYSSPQNNEQFF. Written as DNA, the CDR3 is TGTGCCAGCAGTTACTATTCTAGCCCCCAAAACAATGAGCAGTTCTTC.

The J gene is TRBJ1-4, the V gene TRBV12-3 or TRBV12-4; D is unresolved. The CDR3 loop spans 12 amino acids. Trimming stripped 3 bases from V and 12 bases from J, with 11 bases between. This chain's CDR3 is CASSLTESELFF. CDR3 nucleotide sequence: TGTGCCAGCAGTTTGACGGAATCGGAACTGTTTTTT.